Each of the 29 T cell receptor beta chains below was sequenced from the same sample in a study of blood T cell repertoires in COVID-19. The assay was immunoSEQ multiplex PCR, and TCRdb's table has in-frame clones only and misses some. The sample records roughly 380,000 clones, around nine tenths being singletons. The sample consisted of peripheral blood. The receptors come from a middle-aged woman with COVID-19, enrolled during active disease.

V gene TRBV27 combines with J gene TRBJ2-5; D is possibly TRBD1 (6 bases). The CDR3 spans 13 residues. Trimming left V 6 bases short and J 7 bases short, with 15 bases between. CDR1 is MNHEY, CDR2 SMNVEV, per germline (reference sequence). CDR3 in DNA: TGTGCCAGCAGCCTACAGGGCGCAGGGACCCAGTACTTC. Translated: CASSLQGAGTQYF.

This clone occurred a few times. This sequence joins TRBV19 and TRBJ2-7; weak D call: TRBD1 (6 bases). The CDR3 runs 14 residues. Germline V CDR1 and CDR2: LNHDA, SQIVND (reference sequence). Trimming took off 3 bases at V and 0 bases at J, with 9 bases between the two ends. Here the CDR3 reads CASSINRDSYEQYF. The CDR3, as DNA: TGTGCCAGTAGTATCAACAGGGACTCCTACGAGCAGTACTTC.

This clone showed up just once. J is TRBJ2-1 and V is TRBV19, with 8 bases that match TRBD2. The ends lost 2 bases at V and 4 bases at J; junction bases unmatched: 4. Germline loops: CDR1 LNHDA, CDR2 SQIVND (reference sequence). The CDR3 has 15 residues. The CDR3: CASSITSGLYNEQFF. The CDR3 coding sequence is TGTGCCAGTAGTATAACTAGCGGATTATACAATGAGCAGTTCTTC.

The genes are TRBV30 and TRBJ1-2, with D perhaps TRBD1 (5 bases). The CDR3 extends over 14 amino acids. The germline V gene has CDR1 GTSNPN and CDR2 SVGIG (reference sequence). V was shortened by 3 bases and J by 8 bases, with 19 bases between the two germline ends. CDR3 in DNA: TGTGCCTGGAGCATCATTGGGGCAGTTCAAGGCTACACCTTC. Protein: CAWSIIGAVQGYTF.

The table lists this clone with a few counts. V and J are TRBV24-1 and TRBJ2-7, with 7 nucleotides matching TRBD2. Germline trimming cut 8 bases from V and 6 bases from J; bases unmatched to any gene: 12. The CDR3 is 14 amino acids. Germline CDR1 KGHDR, CDR2 SFDVKD. Here the CDR3 DNA reads TGTGCCACCACTAGCGGTGATACAATCTGCGAGCAGTACTTC. This gives the protein CATTSGDTICEQYF.

The chain employs TRBV3-1 (or the pseudogene TRBV3-2) and TRBJ1-2, with D possibly TRBD1 on 5 matching bases. The CDR3 is 16 amino acids. Trimming stripped 4 bases from V and 6 bases from J, with 21 bases between. Looked up from germline, CDR1 is LGHDT and CDR2 is YNNKEL (reference sequence). CDR3 region: CASSLGPFRRDNGYTF. The DNA for the CDR3 is TGTGCCAGCAGCCTGGGACCCTTCCGGAGGGATAATGGCTACACCTTC.

This chain connects TRBV3-1 (or the pseudogene TRBV3-2) to TRBJ1-1; unclear D gene. The CDR3 loop spans 15 amino acids. V shed 2 bases and J shed 1 base, with 11 bases lying between them. Germline V gives CDR1 LGHDT, CDR2 YNNKEL (reference sequence). Here the CDR3 DNA reads TGTGCCAGCAGCCAATTTCCAGGATCGAACACTGAAGCTTTCTTT. This codes for CASSQFPGSNTEAFF.

This clone showed up just once. The chain recombines TRBV2 with TRBJ1-2, with D perhaps TRBD1 (5 bases). CDR3 size: 14 residues. The V end was cut by 4 bases, the J end by 7 bases, with 16 bases between. Germline-derived CDR1 and CDR2 are SNHLY and FYNNEI. The CDR3 DNA follows: TGTGCCAGCAGTGGCTGGACAACCCAAGGTGGCTACACCTTC. This gives the protein CASSGWTTQGGYTF. Drawing the rest from reference TRBV2 and TRBJ1-2, the complete variable domain is EPEVTQTPSHQVTQMGQEVILRCVPISNHLYFYWYRQILGQKVEFLVSFYNNEISEKSEIFDDQFSVERPDGSNFTLKIRSTKLEDSAMYFCASSGWTTQGGYTFGSGTRLTVV.

J is TRBJ1-2 and V is TRBV5-5; D unresolved. The CDR3 contains 13 residues. Germline CDR1 is SGHKS and CDR2 is YYEKEE (reference sequence). V was clipped by 4 bases and J by 9 bases, with 16 bases between them. The CDR3 spells CASSLDMGPSYTF. The DNA for the CDR3 is TGTGCCAGCAGCCTCGACATGGGTCCAAGCTACACCTTC.

The rearrangement joins TRBV5-6 to TRBJ2-7, with TRBD1 matching 10 bases. V gave up 0 bases and J gave up 1 base; unmatched junction bases: 4. This CDR3 is 16 amino acids long. The germline V gene encodes CDR1 SGHDT and CDR2 YYEEEE. The CDR3 is CASSLVEDRGSYEQYF. The CDR3 coding sequence is TGTGCCAGCAGCTTGGTAGAGGACAGGGGGTCCTACGAGCAGTACTTC. The full variable domain, completed using reference TRBV5-6 and TRBJ2-7, is DAGVTQSPTHLIKTRGQQVTLRCSPKSGHDTVSWYQQALGQGPQFIFQYYEEEERQRGNFPDRFSGHQFPNYSSELNVNALLLGDSALYLCASSLVEDRGSYEQYFGPGTRLTVT.

This chain uses TRBV6-1 with TRBJ1-4; the D gene is possibly TRBD1 (5 bases). V gave up 3 bases and J gave up 7 bases, with 15 bases separating them. Germline assignment: CDR1 MNHNS and CDR2 SASEGT. This CDR3 spans 15 amino acids. CDR3 amino acids: CASSDAGRFGEKLFF. DNA of the CDR3: TGTGCCAGCAGTGACGCAGGGCGGTTTGGTGAAAAACTGTTTTTT.

This sequence joins TRBV11-2 and TRBJ2-7; D is undetermined. V lost 0 bases to trimming and J lost 8 bases, with 11 bases between them. Looked up from germline, CDR1 is SGHAT and CDR2 is FQNNGV. The CDR3 is made up of 13 amino acids. The CDR3 reads CASSLDLQAQQYF. The CDR3 DNA reads as TGTGCCAGCAGCTTAGATTTGCAGGCCCAGCAGTACTTC.

The J gene is TRBJ2-5, the V gene TRBV5-1; 9 bases agree with TRBD1. The CDR3 is 15 residues long. V was pared by 1 base and J by 5 bases, with 6 bases of the junction left unmatched. Germline-derived CDR1 and CDR2 are SGHRS and YFSETQ. CDR3: CASSLWTGVSETQYF. CDR3 nucleotides: TGCGCCAGCAGCTTGTGGACAGGGGTATCGGAGACCCAGTACTTC.

The CDR3 loop is CASSESLAGMIRFF. The CDR3 coding sequence is TGTGCCAGCAGTGAAAGCCTAGCGGGGATGATACGGTTCTTC. The V gene is TRBV2, the J gene TRBJ2-1, with 9 bases that match TRBD2. The CDR3 is made up of 14 amino acids. Unmatched junction bases numbered 11, after V lost 2 bases and J lost 15 bases. CDR1 SNHLY and CDR2 FYNNEI come from the germline V gene.

This chain joins TRBV19 and TRBJ2-5; weak D call: TRBD2 (6 bases). Trimming removed 7 bases from V and 5 bases from J, with 17 bases in between. The CDR3 spans 14 residues. Germline V gives CDR1 LNHDA, CDR2 SQIVND (reference sequence). The CDR3 DNA reads as TGTGCCAGTACCCCAGGGACTTCTGCCGAGACCCAGTACTTC. Translated, it gives CASTPGTSAETQYF.

The V and J genes are TRBV5-1 and TRBJ2-5; D gene unclear. The CDR3 sequence is 15 residues long. Deletions cut 0 bases from V and 0 bases from J, with 9 bases between. Germline CDR1 SGHRS, CDR2 YFSETQ. The CDR3: CASSLGLRYQETQYF. CDR3 sequence (DNA): TGCGCCAGCAGCTTGGGACTTCGGTACCAAGAGACCCAGTACTTC.

This sequence joins TRBV18 and TRBJ1-5, with 7 nucleotides matching TRBD1. The V gene end was trimmed by 6 bases and the J gene end by 2 bases; junction bases not matched to a gene: 4. CDR1 and CDR2 (germline): KGHSH, LQKENI. This CDR3 is built from 14 residues. The CDR3 nucleotides are TGTGCCAGCTCGGCGCAGGGGGGCAATCAGCCCCAGCATTTT. The encoded protein is CASSAQGGNQPQHF.

The V gene is TRBV7-9, the J gene TRBJ1-2, with D unresolved. The CDR3 totals 14 residues. Germline CDR1 SEHNR, CDR2 FQNEAQ (reference sequence). The V and J ends lost 0 bases and 6 bases respectively, with 11 bases between them. The CDR3 spells CASSLAGVQDGYTF. The CDR3 DNA reads TGTGCCAGCAGCTTAGCGGGTGTTCAGGATGGCTACACCTTC.

The chain has TRBV27 and TRBJ2-1, with D perhaps matching TRBD1 (6 bases). The V gene lost 8 bases and the J gene lost 12 bases, with 11 bases spanning the gap. Germline CDR1 MNHEY, CDR2 SMNVEV (reference sequence). The CDR3 consists of 10 residues. The CDR3 DNA is TGTGCCAGCGGGGGCCTGAGGCAGTTCTTC. Residues: CASGGLRQFF.

The V and J genes are TRBV5-1 and TRBJ1-1; 7 nucleotides align to TRBD1. From germline, CDR1 is SGHRS and CDR2 YFSETQ. V dropped 4 bases and J dropped 5; count of bases not matched to a gene: 8. This CDR3 spans 14 amino acids. The CDR3 is CASSQKTGKTEAFF. The CDR3 nucleotides are TGCGCCAGCAGCCAGAAGACAGGGAAGACTGAAGCTTTCTTT.

This chain connects TRBV2 to TRBJ2-1; the D is unclear. Per the germline V gene, CDR1 is SNHLY and CDR2 is FYNNEI. This CDR3 contains 12 residues. V lost 4 bases and J lost 10, with 11 bases in between. CDR3 DNA: TGTGCCAGCAGTGGCACCAGTTCGGAGCAGTTCTTC. This gives the protein CASSGTSSEQFF.

The chain employs TRBV7-2 and TRBJ1-5; 9 positions agree with TRBD1. Germline assignment: CDR1 SGHTA and CDR2 FQGNSA. This CDR3 region has 17 residues. V shed 5 bases, J shed 0 bases, and the junction held 8 bases outside the gene matches. The CDR3 sequence: CASSRQGVINSNQPQHF. CDR3 nucleotide sequence: TGTGCCAGCAGCAGACAGGGGGTTATCAATAGCAATCAGCCCCAGCATTTT.

The V call is TRBV2, the J call TRBJ1-1; 7 nucleotides agree with TRBD1. This CDR3 has 13 amino acids. V gave up 10 bases and J gave up 7 bases; unmatched junction bases: 12. Germline V lookup: CDR1 SNHLY, CDR2 FYNNEI. In nucleotides, the CDR3 is TGTGCCACGACTCCGGGACAGAGATTTGAAGCTTTCTTT. It specifies CATTPGQRFEAFF.

This chain links TRBV6-2 or TRBV6-3 with TRBJ1-1; D possibly corresponds to TRBD1 (6 bases). In germline, CDR1 is MNHEY, CDR2 SVGEGT. The CDR3 is made up of 13 amino acids. The V end was cut by 6 bases, the J end by 3 bases, with 11 bases between. The chain's CDR3 is CASSNTGHTEAFF. The CDR3 DNA reads TGTGCCAGCAGCAATACAGGGCACACTGAAGCTTTCTTT.

V gene TRBV4-3 combines with J gene TRBJ1-2; D gene ambiguous. The germline V gene has CDR1 LGHNA and CDR2 YSLEER. Between the trimmed V and J ends, which lost 0 bases and 8 bases, there was a span of 19 bases. This CDR3 is built from 16 residues. In DNA form, the CDR3 reads TGCGCCAGCAGCCAAGAAGTTGGGAGCCTCGCACGCGGCTACACCTTC. Its translation is CASSQEVGSLARGYTF.

The chain couples TRBV7-9 to TRBJ2-7; the match to TRBD1 covers 8 bases. The CDR3 extends over 16 amino acids. Germline V gene data show CDR1 as SEHNR and CDR2 as FQNEAQ (reference sequence). V dropped 5 bases and J dropped 0; count of bases not matched to a gene: 9. CDR3 DNA sequence: TGTGCCAGCAGCCCCCCATCGGGACAGGACTCCTACGAGCAGTACTTC. Protein product: CASSPPSGQDSYEQYF.

The chain recombines TRBV9 with TRBJ2-1; no clear D gene. The CDR3 contains 13 residues. The germline V gene encodes CDR1 SGDLS and CDR2 YYNGEE. The V and J ends lost 3 bases and 10 bases respectively, with 14 bases between them. CDR3 DNA: TGTGCCAGCAGCGAGCGCCCTAGTGAGGAGCAGTTCTTC. Protein product: CASSERPSEEQFF.

The chain joins TRBV6-2 or TRBV6-3 to TRBJ1-3; D is undetermined. The CDR3 consists of 15 residues. Trimming took off 0 bases at V and 0 bases at J, with 6 bases between the two ends. Per the germline V gene, CDR1 is MNHEY and CDR2 is SVGEGT. The CDR3 coding sequence is TGTGCCAGCAGTTACTCAGCGAGCTCTGGAAACACCATATATTTT. It codes for CASSYSASSGNTIYF.

This sequence joins TRBV24-1 and TRBJ2-3; TRBD2 is a possible D gene (5 bases). The V gene lost 7 bases and the J gene lost 7 bases, with 14 bases spanning the gap. CDR3 length: 13 amino acids. Germline CDR1 KGHDR, CDR2 SFDVKD. The CDR3 DNA sequence: TGTGCCACCAGCCCGGGGATAGGGAATACGCAGTATTTT. Amino acids: CATSPGIGNTQYF.